The T cell receptor (beta chain) under discussion was sequenced for a study of CD8 T cells in Susac syndrome (dated by TCRdb to the late 2010s). Background on the whole study: Among the Susac syndrome patients who were sequenced, clinically active disease was present in more than 5 and clinical remission was observed in fewer than ten. At the time of blood withdrawal, Susac syndrome patients were either therapy-naive, taking corticosteroids (with some also receiving IVIg), or on IVIg alone. The study used repertoire sequencing to test whether antigen drove CD8+ T cell activation and differentiation in Susac syndrome. Clonality of the CD8+ T cell repertoire was compared between eleven to twelve healthy donors, some 14 Susac syndrome patients and about 15 multiple sclerosis patients.

RNA was extracted with the RNeasy kit and roughly 0.45 to 1 ug was reverse transcribed using random hexamers. The immunoSEQ multiplex PCR assay, which covers 54 Vbeta and 13 Jbeta segments, was used to amplify TCR beta CDR3 regions. Bias from PCR amplification was corrected by using a synthetic template baseline for primer optimization and for computational correction. Regarding the original processing steps: Only productive sequences were kept, with reads annotated to V, D and J genes according to IMGT and analyzed in immunoSEQ Analyzer. Clonality was computed as one minus Shannon entropy normalized by log2 of the number of productive unique sequences. For each patient and control, public and private clones were evaluated among the 100 most prevalent clones. Susac-specific clones were defined as absent from healthy and MS cohorts, about 1,100 published viral clones and other ImmuneACCESS disease sequences. TCRdb reprocessing: public reads trimmed at Q25 with fastp, clones called with MiXCR, in-frame beta chains kept. Entries are consolidated by CDR3 protein sequence, retaining the most common genes and DNA. TCRdb, not the original authors, processed these V and J calls. Across this sample there are around 53,000 distinct CDR3 sequences, with 95% seen only once. The ten largest account for 0.75% of the sample.

Study-wide conclusions, independent of this receptor: Looking at Susac-specific public clones, the researchers identified about 15 in the total CD8+ repertoire and roughly 5 in the CD8+ TEMRA repertoire. Susac syndrome CD8+ repertoires showed clonal expansion, highest in CD8+ TEMRA cells and greater in clinically active than remitting patients. The study acknowledged that relatively few individuals were included in the TCR sequencing and HLA analysis.

Cut back by 7 bases and 4 bases, the V and J ends lie 13 bases apart. The CDR3 goes from the cysteine to the phenylalanine over 12 residues. CDR3 DNA is the only sequence kept; it has 36 bases, read in frame from the first base. From the germline V gene, CDR1 is SQVTM and CDR2 is ANQGSEA. A remark on this clonotype: Its binding antigen is unknown. No base-level quality is on record; no much larger clone is a single base apart.

Peripheral blood CD8+ and CD4+ T cells from healthy donors, Susac syndrome patients and multiple sclerosis patients were profiled using high-throughput TCR beta sequencing. The Susac syndrome patients fulfilled recently defined diagnostic criteria for either definite or probable disease. Bulk CD8+ and CD4+ T cells were purified magnetically by negative isolation, whereas CD8+ TEMRA cells were enriched by FACS. Blood was drawn into EDTA tubes, processed within 24 hours, and PBMCs were isolated by density gradient centrifugation. PBMCs intended for TCR sequencing were cryopreserved in liquid nitrogen and were subsequently thawed in a 37 degrees C water bath. A purity of at least 90% was achieved for sorted or isolated CD4+, CD8+ and CD8+ TEMRA cells.

Sample: CD8+ T cells from PBMCs. The sequence came from a human donor with Susac syndrome. The chain uses TRBV29-1 and TRBJ1-1; a confident D gene designation cannot be given. The DNA reads as follows: TGCAGCGGGGCCCGGGGTGGCACTGAAGCTTTCTTT. This translates into CSGARGGTEAFF.